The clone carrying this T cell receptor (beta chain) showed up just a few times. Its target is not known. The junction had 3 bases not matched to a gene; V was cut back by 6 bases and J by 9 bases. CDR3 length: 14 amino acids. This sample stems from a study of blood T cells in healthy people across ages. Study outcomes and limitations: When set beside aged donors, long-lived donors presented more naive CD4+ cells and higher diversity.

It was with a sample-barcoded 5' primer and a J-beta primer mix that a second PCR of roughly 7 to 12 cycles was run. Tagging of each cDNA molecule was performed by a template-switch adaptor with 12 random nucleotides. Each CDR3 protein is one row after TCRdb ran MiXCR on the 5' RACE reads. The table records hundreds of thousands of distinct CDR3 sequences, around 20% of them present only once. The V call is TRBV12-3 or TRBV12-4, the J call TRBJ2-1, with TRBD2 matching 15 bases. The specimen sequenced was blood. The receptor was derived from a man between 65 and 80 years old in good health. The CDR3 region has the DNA TGTGCCAGCAGATTGGGACTAGCGGGAGGTGAGCAGTTCTTC. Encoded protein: CASRLGLAGGEQFF.